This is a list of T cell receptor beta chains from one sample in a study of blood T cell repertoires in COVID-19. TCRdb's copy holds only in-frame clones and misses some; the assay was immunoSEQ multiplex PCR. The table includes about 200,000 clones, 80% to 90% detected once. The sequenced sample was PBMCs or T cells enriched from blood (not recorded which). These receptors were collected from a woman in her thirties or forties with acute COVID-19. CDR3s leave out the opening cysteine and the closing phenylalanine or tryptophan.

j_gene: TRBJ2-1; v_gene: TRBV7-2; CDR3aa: ASSPSRDSSEQF
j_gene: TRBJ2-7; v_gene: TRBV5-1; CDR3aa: ASSPLGVAGGFDYEQY
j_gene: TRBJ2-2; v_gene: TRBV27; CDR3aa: ASSLEGLIATGELF
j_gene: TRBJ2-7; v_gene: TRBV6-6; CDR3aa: ASSRGPSYEQY
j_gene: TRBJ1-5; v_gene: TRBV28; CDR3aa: ASTTTGESNQPQH
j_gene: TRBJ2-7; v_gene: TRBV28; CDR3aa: ASSLSTGSYEQY
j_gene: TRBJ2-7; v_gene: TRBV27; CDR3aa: ASSSRTSGETYEQY
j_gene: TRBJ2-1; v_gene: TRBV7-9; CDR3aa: ASSLPAGGPFSYNEQF
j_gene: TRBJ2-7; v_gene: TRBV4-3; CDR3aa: ASSPGMGGESSYEQY
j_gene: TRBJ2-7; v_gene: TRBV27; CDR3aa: ASSLEGQY
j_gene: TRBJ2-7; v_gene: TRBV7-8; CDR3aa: ASIRDGNGYEQY
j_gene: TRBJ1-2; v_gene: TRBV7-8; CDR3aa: ASSLWGQDPPAST
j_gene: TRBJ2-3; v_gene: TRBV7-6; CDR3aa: ASSRLAADTQY